These T cell receptor beta chains were read from a single sample in a study of blood T cell repertoires in COVID-19. Clones were read by immunoSEQ multiplex PCR, and TCRdb kept only the in-frame ones, dropping some. Of about 130,000 clones detected, roughly 74% appear once; the ten largest clones hold 4.5% to 6%. The specimen sequenced was peripheral blood. These receptors all stem from an older man with COVID-19, enrolled during active disease. CDR3s include the opening cysteine and the closing phenylalanine or tryptophan. D genes are given only for firm matches. Part of the rows lack a size; the others show once, few, many or a class for expanded clones.

CDR3: CASSSPSGRLETQYF; DNA: TGCGCCAGCAGCTCCCCTAGCGGGAGATTAGAGACCCAGTACTTC; V: TRBV5-1; J: TRBJ2-5; size: NA; D: TRBD2
CDR3: CASSHKGGSGYGYTF; DNA: TGTGCCAGCAGCCATAAAGGGGGCTCAGGGTATGGCTACACCTTC; V: TRBV6-5; J: TRBJ1-2; size: few; D: TRBD1
CDR3: CASSPLGSVGLVNTGELFF; DNA: TGTGCCAGCTCACCCTTGGGGAGCGTGGGACTAGTGAACACCGGGGAGCTGTTTTTT; V: TRBV18; J: TRBJ2-2; size: NA; D: TRBD2
CDR3: CASRRLGGEQFF; DNA: TGTGCCAGCAGAAGGTTAGGCGGTGAGCAGTTCTTC; V: TRBV6-5; J: TRBJ2-1; size: NA; D: NA
CDR3: CASSFTGGRYEQYF; DNA: TGTGCCAGCAGTTTTACAGGGGGAAGGTACGAGCAGTACTTC; V: TRBV11-2; J: TRBJ2-7; size: few; D: TRBD1
CDR3: CASSQGGGRSTQYF; DNA: TGTGCCAGCAGCCAAGGAGGGGGCAGGAGTACGCAGTATTTT; V: TRBV14; J: TRBJ2-3; size: NA; D: TRBD1
CDR3: CASEGEKPEAFF; DNA: TGTGCCAGCGAGGGGGAGAAACCTGAAGCTTTCTTT; V: TRBV7-9; J: TRBJ1-1; size: NA; D: NA
CDR3: CASSSPDRGKGYTF; DNA: TGTGCCAGCAGCTCCCCCGACAGGGGGAAGGGCTACACCTTC; V: TRBV9; J: TRBJ1-2; size: once; D: TRBD1
CDR3: CASKVPGQGYEQYF; DNA: TGTGCCAGCAAAGTCCCGGGACAGGGGTACGAGCAGTACTTC; V: TRBV28; J: TRBJ2-7; size: few; D: TRBD1
CDR3: CASSSTGLPGGHEQYF; DNA: TGCGCCAGCAGCTCCACGGGACTCCCCGGAGGCCACGAGCAGTACTTC; V: TRBV5-1; J: TRBJ2-7; size: NA; D: NA
CDR3: CASKPGLAGPASGTDTQYF; DNA: TGTGCCAGTAAGCCGGGACTAGCGGGACCGGCTAGCGGGACAGATACGCAGTATTTT; V: TRBV19; J: TRBJ2-3; size: few; D: TRBD2
CDR3: CASSQGGGPFYNEQFF; DNA: TGTGCCAGCAGCCAAGGAGGAGGGCCCTTTTACAATGAGCAGTTCTTC; V: TRBV4-2; J: TRBJ2-1; size: few; D: NA
CDR3: CASSLVPNYGYTF; DNA: TGCGCCAGCAGCTTGGTCCCAAACTATGGCTACACCTTC; V: TRBV5-1; J: TRBJ1-2; size: NA; D: NA
CDR3: CASSVGQGVNSPLHF; DNA: TGTGCCAGCAGCGTAGGACAGGGAGTTAATTCACCCCTCCACTTT; V: TRBV9; J: TRBJ1-6; size: NA; D: TRBD1
CDR3: CASSPGVNTGELFF; DNA: TGTGCTAGCAGCCCCGGGGTGAACACCGGGGAGCTGTTTTTT; V: TRBV7-7; J: TRBJ2-2; size: NA; D: NA
CDR3: CASSLIAGGPPDTQYF; DNA: TGCGCCAGCAGCCTTATAGCGGGAGGGCCTCCAGATACGCAGTATTTT; V: TRBV4-1; J: TRBJ2-3; size: NA; D: TRBD2
CDR3: CSVAPGQGTTEAFF; DNA: TGCAGCGTTGCCCCGGGACAGGGAACCACTGAAGCTTTCTTT; V: TRBV29-1; J: TRBJ1-1; size: NA; D: TRBD1
CDR3: CASSEGQVYGYTF; DNA: TGTGCCAGCAGTGAGGGACAGGTCTATGGCTACACCTTC; V: TRBV6-1; J: TRBJ1-2; size: NA; D: TRBD1
CDR3: CASSGTGGTDTQYF; DNA: TGCGCCAGCAGTGGTACAGGGGGGACAGATACGCAGTATTTT; V: TRBV5-1; J: TRBJ2-3; size: NA; D: TRBD1
CDR3: CASRLLQQGGQPQHF; DNA: TGTGCCAGTAGGCTCCTTCAACAGGGCGGTCAGCCCCAGCATTTT; V: TRBV19; J: TRBJ1-5; size: NA; D: NA
CDR3: CASSLTGPYEQYF; DNA: TGTGCCAGCAGCCTGACAGGGCCCTACGAGCAGTACTTC; V: TRBV5-5; J: TRBJ2-7; size: once; D: TRBD1
CDR3: CASSHLAGVLLADTQYF; DNA: TGTGCCAGCAGTCACCTAGCGGGAGTCTTACTCGCAGATACGCAGTATTTT; V: TRBV6-6; J: TRBJ2-3; size: NA; D: TRBD2
CDR3: CASSVVSEETQYF; DNA: TGTGCCAGCAGCGTAGTATCCGAAGAGACCCAGTACTTC; V: TRBV9; J: TRBJ2-5; size: NA; D: NA
CDR3: CASSPWGLAEEQFF; DNA: TGTGCCAGCAGCCCTTGGGGACTAGCTGAAGAGCAGTTCTTC; V: TRBV7-9; J: TRBJ2-1; size: NA; D: TRBD2
CDR3: CASTSGTGQGVNTEAFF; DNA: TGTGCCAGCACCTCAGGGACAGGGCAAGGGGTGAACACTGAAGCTTTCTTT; V: TRBV27; J: TRBJ1-1; size: NA; D: TRBD1
CDR3: CASSLGQGLYTGELFF; DNA: TGCGCCAGCAGCTTGGGACAGGGTTTATACACCGGGGAGCTGTTTTTT; V: TRBV5-1; J: TRBJ2-2; size: NA; D: TRBD1
CDR3: CASSLLGSGNTIYF; DNA: TGTGCCAGCAGTTTATTGGGCAGTGGAAACACCATATATTTT; V: TRBV28; J: TRBJ1-3; size: NA; D: NA
CDR3: CATSRWARQYGYTF; DNA: TGTGCCACCTCCCGGTGGGCCCGCCAGTATGGCTACACCTTC; V: TRBV19; J: TRBJ1-2; size: NA; D: NA
CDR3: CAISSGQGPYEQYF; DNA: TGTGCCATCAGCTCGGGACAGGGGCCCTACGAGCAGTACTTC; V: TRBV10-3; J: TRBJ2-7; size: NA; D: TRBD1
CDR3: CAISNIGTSGSSGELFF; DNA: TGTGCCATCAGTAATATAGGGACTAGCGGGAGTAGCGGGGAGCTGTTTTTT; V: TRBV10-3; J: TRBJ2-2; size: NA; D: TRBD2
CDR3: CSGEGGKSSYNEQFF; DNA: TGCAGCGGTGAAGGCGGGAAGAGCTCCTACAATGAGCAGTTCTTC; V: TRBV29-1; J: TRBJ2-1; size: NA; D: NA
CDR3: CASTDRVNQPQHF; DNA: TGTGCCAGTACCGACAGGGTGAATCAGCCCCAGCATTTT; V: TRBV19; J: TRBJ1-5; size: NA; D: TRBD1
CDR3: CASSFTWDRASINYGYTF; DNA: TGTGCCAGCAGCTTTACCTGGGACAGGGCGAGTATTAACTATGGCTACACCTTC; V: TRBV5-6; J: TRBJ1-2; size: NA; D: TRBD1
CDR3: CASSLGPTGGYQPQHF; DNA: TGCGCCAGCAGCTTGGGTCCGACAGGGGGCTATCAGCCCCAGCATTTT; V: TRBV5-1; J: TRBJ1-5; size: NA; D: TRBD1
CDR3: CASRIRGAGVEQYF; DNA: TGTGCCAGCAGAATTCGGGGGGCCGGAGTCGAGCAGTACTTC; V: TRBV27; J: TRBJ2-7; size: NA; D: NA
CDR3: CASSPQEPQAFF; DNA: TGTGCCAGCAGTCCACAGGAGCCGCAAGCTTTCTTT; V: TRBV28; J: TRBJ1-1; size: NA; D: NA
CDR3: CASSSGTVTDTQYF; DNA: TGTGCCAGCAGCTCGGGGACAGTCACAGATACGCAGTATTTT; V: TRBV7-8; J: TRBJ2-3; size: NA; D: TRBD1
CDR3: CASSPRFITGRPDTQYF; DNA: TGTGCCAGCTCACCACGCTTTATTACAGGGCGTCCAGATACGCAGTATTTT; V: TRBV18; J: TRBJ2-3; size: NA; D: NA
CDR3: CASSSRTSGSEYYEQYF; DNA: TGTGCCAGCAGTTCGCGGACTAGCGGGAGTGAATACTACGAGCAGTACTTC; V: TRBV27; J: TRBJ2-7; size: few; D: TRBD2
CDR3: CASSVGSTRQETQYF; DNA: TGTGCCAGCAGTGTAGGGTCCACTAGACAAGAGACCCAGTACTTC; V: TRBV2; J: TRBJ2-5; size: NA; D: NA
CDR3: CASSPQTGSAGELFF; DNA: TGTGCCAGCTCACCACAGACAGGGTCTGCCGGGGAGCTGTTTTTT; V: TRBV18; J: TRBJ2-2; size: NA; D: TRBD1
CDR3: CASSVAVTSGFHQFF; DNA: TGTGCCAGCAGCGTAGCGGTTACTAGCGGGTTCCACCAGTTCTTC; V: TRBV9; J: TRBJ2-1; size: NA; D: TRBD2
CDR3: CASSVLTSGSLSDTGELFF; DNA: TGTGCCAGCAGCGTCCTGACTAGCGGGAGTTTATCGGACACCGGGGAGCTGTTTTTT; V: TRBV7-6; J: TRBJ2-2; size: NA; D: TRBD2
CDR3: CASSLDTGGPSGELFF; DNA: TGTGCCAGCAGTTTAGACACGGGAGGGCCTTCCGGGGAGCTGTTTTTT; V: TRBV28; J: TRBJ2-2; size: NA; D: TRBD2
CDR3: CASSLVGGGGNIQYF; DNA: TGTGCCAGCAGCTTAGTCGGGGGCGGGGGAAACATTCAGTACTTC; V: TRBV7-2; J: TRBJ2-4; size: NA; D: NA
CDR3: CSARDRAISTEAFF; DNA: TGCAGCGCCCGGGACAGGGCGATCAGCACTGAAGCTTTCTTT; V: TRBV29-1; J: TRBJ1-1; size: NA; D: TRBD1